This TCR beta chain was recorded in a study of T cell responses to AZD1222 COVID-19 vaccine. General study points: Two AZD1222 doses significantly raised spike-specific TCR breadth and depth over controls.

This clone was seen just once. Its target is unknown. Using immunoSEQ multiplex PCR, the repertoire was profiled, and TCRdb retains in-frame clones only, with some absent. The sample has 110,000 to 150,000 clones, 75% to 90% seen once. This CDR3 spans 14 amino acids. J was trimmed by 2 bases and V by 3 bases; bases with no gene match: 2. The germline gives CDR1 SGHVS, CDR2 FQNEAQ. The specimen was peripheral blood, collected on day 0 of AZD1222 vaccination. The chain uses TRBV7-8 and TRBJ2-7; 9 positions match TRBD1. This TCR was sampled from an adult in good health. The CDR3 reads CASSFGTGPYEQYF. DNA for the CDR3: TGTGCCAGCAGCTTCGGGACAGGGCCCTACGAGCAGTACTTC.